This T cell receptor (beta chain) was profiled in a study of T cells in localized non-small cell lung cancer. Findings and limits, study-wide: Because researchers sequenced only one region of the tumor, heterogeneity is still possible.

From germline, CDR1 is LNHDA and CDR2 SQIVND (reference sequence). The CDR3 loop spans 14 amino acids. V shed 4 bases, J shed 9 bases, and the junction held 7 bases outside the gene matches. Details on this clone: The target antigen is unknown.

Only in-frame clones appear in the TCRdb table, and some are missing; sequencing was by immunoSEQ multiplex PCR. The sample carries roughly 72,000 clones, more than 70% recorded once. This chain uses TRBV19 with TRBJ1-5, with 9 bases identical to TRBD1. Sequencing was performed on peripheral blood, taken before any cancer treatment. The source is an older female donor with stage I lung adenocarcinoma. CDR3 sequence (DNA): TGTGCCAGTAGTACCCGGGACAGGGAATGGCCCCAGCATTTT. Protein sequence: CASSTRDREWPQHF.